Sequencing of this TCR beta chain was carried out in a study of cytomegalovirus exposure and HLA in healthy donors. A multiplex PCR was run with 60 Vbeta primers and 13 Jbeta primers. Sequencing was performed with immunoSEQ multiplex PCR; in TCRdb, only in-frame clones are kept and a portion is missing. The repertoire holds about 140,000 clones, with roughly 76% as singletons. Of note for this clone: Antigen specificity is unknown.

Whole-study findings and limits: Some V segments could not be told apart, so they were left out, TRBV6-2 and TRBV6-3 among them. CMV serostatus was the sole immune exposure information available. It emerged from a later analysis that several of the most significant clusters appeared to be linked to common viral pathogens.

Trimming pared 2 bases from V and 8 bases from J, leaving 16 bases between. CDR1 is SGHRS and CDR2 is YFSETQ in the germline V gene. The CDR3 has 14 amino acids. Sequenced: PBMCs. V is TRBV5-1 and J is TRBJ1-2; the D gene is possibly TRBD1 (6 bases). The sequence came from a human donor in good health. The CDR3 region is CASSFNRAAGGYTF. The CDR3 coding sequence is TGCGCCAGCAGCTTTAACAGGGCAGCGGGGGGCTACACCTTC.